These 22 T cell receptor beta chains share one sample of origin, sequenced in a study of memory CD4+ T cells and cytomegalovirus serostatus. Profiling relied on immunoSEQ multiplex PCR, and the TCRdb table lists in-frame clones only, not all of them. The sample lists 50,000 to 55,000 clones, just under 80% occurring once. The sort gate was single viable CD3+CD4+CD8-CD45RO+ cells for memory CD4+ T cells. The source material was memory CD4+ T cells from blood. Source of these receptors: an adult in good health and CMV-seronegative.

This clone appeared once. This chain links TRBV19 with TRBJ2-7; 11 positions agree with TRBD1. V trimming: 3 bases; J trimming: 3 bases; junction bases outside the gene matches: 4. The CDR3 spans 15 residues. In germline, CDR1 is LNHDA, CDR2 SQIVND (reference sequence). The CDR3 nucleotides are TGTGCCAGTAGTATCGCCGGGACAGGGGGCTACGAGCAGTACTTC. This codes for CASSIAGTGGYEQYF. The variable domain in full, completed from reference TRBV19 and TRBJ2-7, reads DGGITQSPKYLFRKEGQNVTLSCEQNLNHDAMYWYRQDPGQGLRLIYYSQIVNDFQKGDIAEGYSVSREKKESFPLTVTSAQKNPTAFYLCASSIAGTGGYEQYFGPGTRLTVT.

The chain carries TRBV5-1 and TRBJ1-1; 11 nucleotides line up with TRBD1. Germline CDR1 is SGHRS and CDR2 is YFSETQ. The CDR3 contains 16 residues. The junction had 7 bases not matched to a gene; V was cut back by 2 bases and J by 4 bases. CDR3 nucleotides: TGCGCCAGCAGCTTCTCCGGACAGGGGGCTGGCACTGAAGCTTTCTTT. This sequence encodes CASSFSGQGAGTEAFF.

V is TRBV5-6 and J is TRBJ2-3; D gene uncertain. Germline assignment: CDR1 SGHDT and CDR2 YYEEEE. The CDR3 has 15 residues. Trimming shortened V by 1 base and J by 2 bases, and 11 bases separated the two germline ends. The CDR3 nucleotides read TGTGCCAGCAGCTTGACCGTTCTCCCCACAGATACGCAGTATTTT. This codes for CASSLTVLPTDTQYF.

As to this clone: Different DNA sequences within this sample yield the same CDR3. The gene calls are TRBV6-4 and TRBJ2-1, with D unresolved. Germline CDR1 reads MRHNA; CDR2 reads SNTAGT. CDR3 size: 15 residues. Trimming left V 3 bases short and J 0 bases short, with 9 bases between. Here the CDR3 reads CASSDTDGSYNEQFF. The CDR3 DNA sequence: TGTGCCAGCAGTGATACGGACGGCTCCTACAATGAGCAGTTCTTC.

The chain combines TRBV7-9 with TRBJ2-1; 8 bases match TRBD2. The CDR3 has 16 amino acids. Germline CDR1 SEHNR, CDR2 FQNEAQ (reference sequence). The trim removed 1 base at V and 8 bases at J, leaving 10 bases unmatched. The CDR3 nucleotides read TGTGCCAGCAGCTTAGGCCCGGGGGGGCCGCTGGATGAGCAGTTCTTC. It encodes CASSLGPGGPLDEQFF.

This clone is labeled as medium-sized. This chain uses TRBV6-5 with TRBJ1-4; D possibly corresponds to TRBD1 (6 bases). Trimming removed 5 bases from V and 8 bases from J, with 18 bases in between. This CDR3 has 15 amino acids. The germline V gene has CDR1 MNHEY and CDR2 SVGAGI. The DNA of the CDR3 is TGTGCCAGCAGTCGACACGGAGGGGGTGAAGAAAAACTGTTTTTT. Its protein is CASSRHGGGEEKLFF.

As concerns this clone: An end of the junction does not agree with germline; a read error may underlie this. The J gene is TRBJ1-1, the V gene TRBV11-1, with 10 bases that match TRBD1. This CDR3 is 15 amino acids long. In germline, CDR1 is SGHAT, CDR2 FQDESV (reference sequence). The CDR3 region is CASSLGQGVNSEAFF. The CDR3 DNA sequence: TGTGCCAGCAGCCTCGGACAGGGGGTGAACTCTGAAGCTTTCTTT.

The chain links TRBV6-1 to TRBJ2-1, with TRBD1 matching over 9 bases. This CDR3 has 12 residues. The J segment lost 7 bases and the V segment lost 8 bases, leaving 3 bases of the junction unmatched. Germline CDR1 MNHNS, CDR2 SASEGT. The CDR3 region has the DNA TGTGCCAGCCGGGACAGGGTGAATGAGCAGTTCTTC. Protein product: CASRDRVNEQFF.

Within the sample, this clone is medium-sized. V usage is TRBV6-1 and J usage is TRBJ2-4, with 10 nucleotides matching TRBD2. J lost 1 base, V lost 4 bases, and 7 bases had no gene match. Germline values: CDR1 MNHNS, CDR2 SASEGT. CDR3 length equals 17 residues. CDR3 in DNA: TGTGCCAGCAGTGCCAGCGGGGGGGCCGGGGCCAAAAACATTCAGTACTTC. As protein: CASSASGGAGAKNIQYF.

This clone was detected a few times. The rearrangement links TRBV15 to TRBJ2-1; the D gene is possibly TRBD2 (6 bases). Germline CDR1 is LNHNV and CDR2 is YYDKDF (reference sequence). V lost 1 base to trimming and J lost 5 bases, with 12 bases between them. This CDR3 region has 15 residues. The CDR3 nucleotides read TGTGCCACCAGCAGAGTAGGCGGGGTGAACAATGAGCAGTTCTTC. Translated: CATSRVGGVNNEQFF.

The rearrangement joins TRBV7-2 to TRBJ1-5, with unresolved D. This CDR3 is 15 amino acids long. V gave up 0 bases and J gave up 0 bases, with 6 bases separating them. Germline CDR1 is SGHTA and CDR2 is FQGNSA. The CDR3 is CASSLAGNSNQPQHF. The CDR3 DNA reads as TGTGCCAGCAGCTTAGCTGGGAATAGCAATCAGCCCCAGCATTTT.

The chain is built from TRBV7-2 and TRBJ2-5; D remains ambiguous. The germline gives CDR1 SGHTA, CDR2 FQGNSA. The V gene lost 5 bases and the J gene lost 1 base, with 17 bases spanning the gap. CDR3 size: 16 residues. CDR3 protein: CASSLLPANSQETQYF. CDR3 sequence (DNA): TGTGCCAGCAGCCTCCTTCCGGCCAATTCCCAAGAGACCCAGTACTTC.

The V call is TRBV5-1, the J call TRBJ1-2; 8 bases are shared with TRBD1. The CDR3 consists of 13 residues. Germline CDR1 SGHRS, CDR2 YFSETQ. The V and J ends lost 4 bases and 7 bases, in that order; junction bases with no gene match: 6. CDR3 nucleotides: TGCGCCAGCAGCGGAGACAGGGGCCCTGGCTACACCTTC. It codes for CASSGDRGPGYTF.

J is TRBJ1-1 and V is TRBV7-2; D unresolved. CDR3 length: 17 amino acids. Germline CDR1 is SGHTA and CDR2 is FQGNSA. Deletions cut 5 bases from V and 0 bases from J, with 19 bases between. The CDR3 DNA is TGTGCCAGCAGCGGTGAGAGACGGAGCTTCATGAACACTGAAGCTTTCTTT. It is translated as CASSGERRSFMNTEAFF.

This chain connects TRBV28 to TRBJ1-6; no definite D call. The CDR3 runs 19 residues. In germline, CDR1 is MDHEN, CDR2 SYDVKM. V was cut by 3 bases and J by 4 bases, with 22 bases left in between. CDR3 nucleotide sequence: TGTGCCAGCAGTTTCGTACCTGGACGGGATACAACTTATAATTCACCCCTCCACTTT. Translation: CASSFVPGRDTTYNSPLHF.

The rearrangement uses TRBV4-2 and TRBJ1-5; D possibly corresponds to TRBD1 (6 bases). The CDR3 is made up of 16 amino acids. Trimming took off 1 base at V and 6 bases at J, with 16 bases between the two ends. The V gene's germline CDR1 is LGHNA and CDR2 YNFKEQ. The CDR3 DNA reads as TGTGCCAGCAGCCAAGCCTCCGGGGGGCTTCCTCAGCCCCAGCATTTT. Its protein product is CASSQASGGLPQPQHF.

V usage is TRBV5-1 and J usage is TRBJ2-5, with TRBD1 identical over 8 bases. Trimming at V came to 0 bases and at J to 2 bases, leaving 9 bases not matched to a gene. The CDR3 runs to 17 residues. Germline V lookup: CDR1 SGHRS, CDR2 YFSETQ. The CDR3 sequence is CASSLGPGGAGQETQYF. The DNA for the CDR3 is TGCGCCAGCAGCTTGGGGCCAGGGGGCGCGGGTCAAGAGACCCAGTACTTC.

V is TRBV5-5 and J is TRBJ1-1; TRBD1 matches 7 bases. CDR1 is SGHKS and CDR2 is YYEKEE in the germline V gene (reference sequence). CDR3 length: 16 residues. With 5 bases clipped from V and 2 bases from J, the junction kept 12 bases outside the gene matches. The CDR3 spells CASSKGGGRINTEAFF. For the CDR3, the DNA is TGTGCCAGCAGTAAAGGAGGGGGCCGGATCAACACTGAAGCTTTCTTT.

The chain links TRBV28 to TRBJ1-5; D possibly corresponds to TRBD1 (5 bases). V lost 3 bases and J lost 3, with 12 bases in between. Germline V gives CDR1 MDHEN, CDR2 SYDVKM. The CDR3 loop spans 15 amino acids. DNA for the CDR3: TGTGCCAGCAGTTTGGGGGGAATGACCAATCAGCCCCAGCATTTT. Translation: CASSLGGMTNQPQHF. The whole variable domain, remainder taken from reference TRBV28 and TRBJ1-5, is DVKVTQSSRYLVKRTGEKVFLECVQDMDHENMFWYRQDPGLGLRLIYFSYDVKMKEKGDIPEGYSVSREKKERFSLILESASTNQTSMYLCASSLGGMTNQPQHFGDGTRLSIL.

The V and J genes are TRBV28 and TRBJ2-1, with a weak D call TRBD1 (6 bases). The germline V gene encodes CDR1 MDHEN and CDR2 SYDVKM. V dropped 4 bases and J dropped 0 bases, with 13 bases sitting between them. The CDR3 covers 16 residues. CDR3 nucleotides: TGTGCCAGCAGTTCAGCCTGGGGGCGCTCCTACAATGAGCAGTTCTTC. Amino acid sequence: CASSSAWGRSYNEQFF. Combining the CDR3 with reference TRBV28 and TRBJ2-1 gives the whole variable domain DVKVTQSSRYLVKRTGEKVFLECVQDMDHENMFWYRQDPGLGLRLIYFSYDVKMKEKGDIPEGYSVSREKKERFSLILESASTNQTSMYLCASSSAWGRSYNEQFFGPGTRLTVL.

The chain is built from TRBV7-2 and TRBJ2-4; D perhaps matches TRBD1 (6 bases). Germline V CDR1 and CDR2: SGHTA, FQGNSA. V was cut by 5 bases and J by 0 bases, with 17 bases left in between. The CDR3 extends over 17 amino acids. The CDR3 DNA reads TGTGCCAGCAGCCCACAGTCGGACAGCCTAGCCAAAAACATTCAGTACTTC. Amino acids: CASSPQSDSLAKNIQYF.

CDR3 sequence reads: CASSLVQPYSNEQFF. The CDR3 coding sequence is TGTGCCAGCAGCTTGGTACAGCCATACAGCAATGAGCAGTTCTTC. The chain carries TRBV5-6 and TRBJ2-1; D is unclear. The CDR3 has 15 residues. With 0 bases removed from V and 6 bases from J, the gap between germline ends came to 13 bases. Germline CDR1 reads SGHDT; CDR2 reads YYEEEE.